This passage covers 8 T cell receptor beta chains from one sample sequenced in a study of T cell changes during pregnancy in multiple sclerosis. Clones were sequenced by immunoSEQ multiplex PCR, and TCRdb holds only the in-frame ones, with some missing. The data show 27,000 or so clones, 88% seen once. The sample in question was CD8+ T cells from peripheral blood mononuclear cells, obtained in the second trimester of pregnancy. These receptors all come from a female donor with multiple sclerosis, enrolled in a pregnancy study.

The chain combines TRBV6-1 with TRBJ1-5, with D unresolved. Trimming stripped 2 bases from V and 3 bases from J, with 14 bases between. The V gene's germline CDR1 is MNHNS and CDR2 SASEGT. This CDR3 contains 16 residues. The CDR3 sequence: CASSEFGGDTNQPQHF. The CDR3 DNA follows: TGTGCCAGCAGTGAATTTGGAGGAGACACCAATCAGCCCCAGCATTTT.

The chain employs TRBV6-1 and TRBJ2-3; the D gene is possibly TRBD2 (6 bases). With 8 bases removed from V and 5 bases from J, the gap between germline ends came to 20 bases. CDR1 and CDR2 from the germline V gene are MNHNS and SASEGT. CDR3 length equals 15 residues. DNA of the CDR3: TGTGCCAGCGTTTTACTCGGGGGTGGAAAAGATACGCAGTATTTT. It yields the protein CASVLLGGGKDTQYF.

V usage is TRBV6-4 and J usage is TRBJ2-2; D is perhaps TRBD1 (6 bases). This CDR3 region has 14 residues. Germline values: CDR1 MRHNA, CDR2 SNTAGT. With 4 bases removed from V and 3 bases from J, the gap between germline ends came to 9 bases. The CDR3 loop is CASSARQDTGELFF. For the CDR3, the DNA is TGTGCCAGCAGTGCCCGACAGGACACCGGGGAGCTGTTTTTT.

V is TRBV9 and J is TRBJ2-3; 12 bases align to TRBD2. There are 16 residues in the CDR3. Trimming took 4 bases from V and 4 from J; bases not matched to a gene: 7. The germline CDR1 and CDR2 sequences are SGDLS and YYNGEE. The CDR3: CASSLRLAGDPDTQYF. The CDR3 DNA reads TGTGCCAGCAGCTTACGACTAGCGGGGGACCCAGATACGCAGTATTTT.

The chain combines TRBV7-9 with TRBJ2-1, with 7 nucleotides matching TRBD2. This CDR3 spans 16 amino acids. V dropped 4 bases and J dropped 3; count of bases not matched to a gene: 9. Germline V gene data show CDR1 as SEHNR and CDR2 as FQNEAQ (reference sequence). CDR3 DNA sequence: TGTGCCAGCAGCTCCCCCGGGGAGGGGTTCTACAATGAGCAGTTCTTC. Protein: CASSSPGEGFYNEQFF.

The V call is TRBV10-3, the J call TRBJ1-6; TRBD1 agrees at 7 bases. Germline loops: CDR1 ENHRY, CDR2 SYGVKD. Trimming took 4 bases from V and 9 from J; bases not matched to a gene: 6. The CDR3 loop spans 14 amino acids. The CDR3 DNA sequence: TGTGCCATCAGTGTCGACAGGGCTGCTTCACCCCTCCACTTT. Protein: CAISVDRAASPLHF.

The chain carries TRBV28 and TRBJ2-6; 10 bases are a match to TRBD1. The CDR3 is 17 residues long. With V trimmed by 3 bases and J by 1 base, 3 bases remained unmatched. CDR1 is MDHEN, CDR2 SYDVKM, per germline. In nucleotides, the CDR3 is TGTGCCAGCAGTTTTGGGGACAGGGGTTCTGGGGCCAACGTCCTGACTTTC. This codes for CASSFGDRGSGANVLTF.

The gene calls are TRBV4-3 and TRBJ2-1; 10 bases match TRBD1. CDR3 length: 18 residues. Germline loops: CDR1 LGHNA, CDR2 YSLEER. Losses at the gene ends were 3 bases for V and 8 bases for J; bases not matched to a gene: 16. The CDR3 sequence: CASSHQGGTGDGGDEQFF. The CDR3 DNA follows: TGCGCCAGCAGCCATCAAGGAGGGACAGGGGATGGAGGAGATGAGCAGTTCTTC.